The 20 T cell receptor beta chains below were found in one sample sequenced in a study of Graves' ophthalmopathy and Graves' hyperthyroidism. RNA transcripts were the template, and TCR beta CDR3 regions were amplified from them. First-round RT-PCR used HTBI primers; second-round multiplex PCR followed. A single record per CDR3 protein comes from TCRdb applying MiXCR to the multiplex PCR reads. The sample holds about 420,000 distinct CDR3 sequences, roughly 20% seen once. The sample taken for sequencing was peripheral blood. All receptors derive from a woman younger than 30 with stable Graves' hyperthyroidism.

This clonotype was detected many times. The V call is TRBV6-1, the J call TRBJ1-2; no definite D call. V lost 1 base and J 8 bases, leaving 8 bases between the germline ends. This CDR3 is 12 amino acids long. Per the germline V gene, CDR1 is MNHNS and CDR2 is SASEGT. The chain's CDR3 is CASSEVVVGYTF. As DNA, the CDR3 is TGTGCCAGCAGTGAAGTCGTGGTGGGCTACACCTTC.

Ten or more counts support this clonotype. The rearrangement uses TRBV3-1 and TRBJ2-5; 10 nucleotides line up with TRBD2. The CDR3 length is 16 residues. Germline trimming cut 2 bases from V and 3 bases from J; bases unmatched to any gene: 6. The germline V gene encodes CDR1 LGHDT and CDR2 YNNKEL (reference sequence). CDR3 in DNA: TGTGCCAGCAGCCAATCTTTAGCGGGGGGAAAAGAGACCCAGTACTTC. Residues: CASSQSLAGGKETQYF.

The chain is built from TRBV25-1 and TRBJ2-4, with 10 bases matching TRBD2. CDR3 size: 18 residues. Per germline, CDR1 MGHDK and CDR2 SYGVNS. V dropped 2 bases and J dropped 1; count of bases not matched to a gene: 8. DNA of the CDR3: TGTGCCAGCAGTGAAGGGTACGTTAGCGGGAGGGCCAAAAACATTCAGTACTTC. It specifies CASSEGYVSGRAKNIQYF.

This clonotype was recorded only once. A single base separates this from a much larger clone, so it may be a read error. This CDR3 is CVSSRARGYQPQHF. The CDR3 DNA reads TGTGTCAGTAGTAGAGCCAGGGGATATCAGCCCCAGCATTTT. This sequence joins TRBV19 and TRBJ1-5; tentative D call: TRBD1 (6 bases). This CDR3 contains 14 residues. The germline gives CDR1 LNHDA, CDR2 SQIVND (reference sequence).

The chain uses TRBV29-1 and TRBJ2-3, with 7 bases fitting TRBD1. Germline CDR1 and CDR2: SQVTM and ANQGSEA. This CDR3 spans 17 amino acids. Unmatched junction bases numbered 12, after V lost 2 bases and J lost 1 base. CDR3 DNA sequence: TGCAGCGTTGAAAACAGGGGAGTTTGGGGAGGCACAGATACGCAGTATTTT. Protein product: CSVENRGVWGGTDTQYF.

This clonotype was detected ten times or more. The chain combines TRBV20-1 with TRBJ1-1; D possibly corresponds to TRBD1 (5 bases). In germline, CDR1 is DFQATT, CDR2 SNEGSKA (reference sequence). The CDR3 has 14 amino acids. The V gene lost 0 bases and the J gene lost 3 bases, with 11 bases spanning the gap. CDR3 nucleotide sequence: TGCAGTGCTAGAGATAGGTCAGGGTACACTGAAGCTTTCTTT. Its protein product is CSARDRSGYTEAFF.

This clonotype was counted ten times or more. The J gene is TRBJ1-1, the V gene TRBV9; D not certain. V lost 4 bases, J lost 7 bases, and 14 bases lay in between. This CDR3 is built from 13 residues. The V gene's germline CDR1 is SGDLS and CDR2 YYNGEE. CDR3 residues: CASSPGGVVEAFF. The CDR3 coding sequence is TGTGCCAGCAGCCCCGGCGGGGTGGTTGAAGCTTTCTTT. Combining the CDR3 with reference TRBV9 and TRBJ1-1 gives the whole variable domain DSGVTQTPKHLITATGQRVTLRCSPRSGDLSVYWYQQSLDQGLQFLIQYYNGEERAKGNILERFSAQQFPDLHSELNLSSLELGDSALYFCASSPGGVVEAFFGQGTRLTVV.

This clonotype showed up many times. V gene TRBV3-1 combines with J gene TRBJ1-1, with 7 bases matching TRBD1. After removal of 3 bases from V and 1 base from J, the junction contained 5 bases not matched to a gene. The CDR3 runs to 15 residues. Germline CDR1 is LGHDT and CDR2 is YNNKEL (reference sequence). CDR3 bases: TGTGCCAGCAGCCAGTGGGGACAGTCGAACACTGAAGCTTTCTTT. It encodes CASSQWGQSNTEAFF.

This clonotype was seen repeatedly, ten times or more. The chain couples TRBV6-2 or TRBV6-3 to TRBJ2-7; no definite D call. This CDR3 comprises 13 residues. V gave up 4 bases and J gave up 0 bases, with 7 bases separating them. In germline, CDR1 is MNHEY, CDR2 SVGEGT. CDR3 in DNA: TGTGCCAGCAGTTGGATTAGCTCCTACGAGCAGTACTTC. As protein: CASSWISSYEQYF.

This clonotype was counted ten times or more. Here the CDR3 reads CASSLQGLQETQYF. In DNA form, the CDR3 reads TGTGCCAGTAGTCTCCAGGGCCTCCAAGAGACCCAGTACTTC. J is TRBJ2-5 and V is TRBV19; D possibly corresponds to TRBD1 (5 bases). With 5 bases removed from V and 1 base from J, the gap between germline ends came to 11 bases. Germline CDR1 is LNHDA and CDR2 is SQIVND (reference sequence). The CDR3 runs to 14 residues.

This clonotype was counted ten times or more. V and J are TRBV28 and TRBJ1-2, with 7 bases aligning to TRBD1. Losses at the gene ends were 3 bases for V and 0 bases for J; bases not matched to a gene: 7. This CDR3 spans 16 amino acids. Germline-derived CDR1 and CDR2 are MDHEN and SYDVKM. CDR3 bases: TGTGCCAGCAGTTTCCCGACAGGGCTCGCTAACTATGGCTACACCTTC. Its protein is CASSFPTGLANYGYTF.

This clonotype was counted a single time. The chain combines TRBV20-1 with TRBJ1-2; D not resolved. The germline CDR1 and CDR2 sequences are DFQATT and SNEGSKA (reference sequence). The V end was cut by 6 bases, the J end by 8 bases, with 7 bases between. CDR3 size: 9 residues. Here the CDR3 reads CSATLGYTF. The CDR3, as DNA: TGCAGTGCGACCCTCGGCTACACCTTC.

CDR3 in amino acids: CASRRGARTEAFF. The CDR3 DNA is TGTGCCAGCCGTCGGGGGGCTCGAACTGAAGCTTTCTTT. The rearrangement uses TRBV5-6 and TRBJ1-1, with a tentative D call TRBD1 (6 bases). V lost 7 bases, J lost 5 bases, and 15 bases lay in between. From germline, CDR1 is SGHDT and CDR2 YYEEEE. The CDR3 covers 13 residues.

This clonotype was counted many times. The V gene is TRBV2, the J gene TRBJ1-1; TRBD1 aligns across 10 bases. Germline assignment: CDR1 SNHLY and CDR2 FYNNEI. The length of the CDR3 is 14 residues. Unmatched junction bases numbered 3, after V lost 5 bases and J lost 3 bases. CDR3 sequence: CASSSGTGDTEAFF. CDR3 sequence (DNA): TGTGCCAGCAGTTCTGGGACAGGGGACACTGAAGCTTTCTTT. The full variable domain, completed using reference TRBV2 and TRBJ1-1, is EPEVTQTPSHQVTQMGQEVILRCVPISNHLYFYWYRQILGQKVEFLVSFYNNEISEKSEIFDDQFSVERPDGSNFTLKIRSTKLEDSAMYFCASSSGTGDTEAFFGQGTRLTVV.

This clonotype was counted at least ten times. The chain combines TRBV20-1 with TRBJ1-2, with D perhaps TRBD1 (6 bases). V lost 3 bases to trimming and J lost 4 bases, with 12 bases between them. CDR3 length: 13 residues. CDR1 and CDR2 from the germline V gene are DFQATT and SNEGSKA (reference sequence). CDR3 DNA: TGCAGTGCTAGCACAGGGATGGGCTATGGCTACACCTTC. Translation gives CSASTGMGYGYTF.

This clonotype occurred many times. V usage is TRBV30 and J usage is TRBJ1-1; 9 bases align to TRBD1. The CDR3 is made up of 12 amino acids. Losses at the gene ends were 8 bases for V and 2 bases for J; bases not matched to a gene: 3. CDR1 is GTSNPN, CDR2 SVGIG, per germline (reference sequence). The chain's CDR3 is CARTGDNTEAFF. The CDR3 DNA sequence: TGTGCCAGGACAGGGGACAACACTGAAGCTTTCTTT.

A word on this clonotype: A much larger clone is a single base away; this may be a read error. This rearrangement joins TRBV5-1 to TRBJ1-2; perhaps TRBD1 as D (5 bases). Germline-derived CDR1 and CDR2 are SGHRS and YFSETQ. The CDR3 contains 14 residues. The CDR3 sequence: CAISFDDSGGSSAF. Here the CDR3 DNA reads TGTGCCATCAGCTTCGACGACAGTGGGGGATCGTCCGCCTTC.

This clonotype was observed a few times. V and J are TRBV28 and TRBJ2-2; 8 bases are shared with TRBD1. V dropped 6 bases and J dropped 4; count of bases not matched to a gene: 1. The CDR3 extends over 13 amino acids. Germline V gives CDR1 MDHEN, CDR2 SYDVKM. The CDR3 DNA is TGTGCCAGCAGCGGGACAGGCACCGGGGAGCTGTTTTTT. Amino acids: CASSGTGTGELFF. Complete variable domain (other parts from reference TRBV28 and TRBJ2-2): DVKVTQSSRYLVKRTGEKVFLECVQDMDHENMFWYRQDPGLGLRLIYFSYDVKMKEKGDIPEGYSVSREKKERFSLILESASTNQTSMYLCASSGTGTGELFFGEGSRLTVL.

The sample holds many counts of this clonotype. The chain is built from TRBV6-1 and TRBJ2-5; D is perhaps TRBD1 or TRBD2 (5 bases each). The CDR3 is made up of 15 amino acids. CDR1 is MNHNS and CDR2 is SASEGT in the germline V gene. Trimming took 8 bases from V and 2 from J, leaving 18 bases between them. CDR3 coding DNA: TGTGCCAGCGGGTCCGGGGACCAGTGGCAAGAGACCCAGTACTTC. Amino acids: CASGSGDQWQETQYF.

This clonotype was counted ten times or more. The rearrangement joins TRBV27 to TRBJ2-5; weak D call: TRBD1 (5 bases). Between the trimmed V and J ends, which lost 7 bases and 4 bases, there was a span of 22 bases. Germline CDR1 is MNHEY and CDR2 is SMNVEV (reference sequence). The CDR3 covers 16 residues. CDR3 coding DNA: TGTGCCAGCACCAGACGGTGGAAGGGGATCCCAGAGACCCAGTACTTC. As protein: CASTRRWKGIPETQYF.